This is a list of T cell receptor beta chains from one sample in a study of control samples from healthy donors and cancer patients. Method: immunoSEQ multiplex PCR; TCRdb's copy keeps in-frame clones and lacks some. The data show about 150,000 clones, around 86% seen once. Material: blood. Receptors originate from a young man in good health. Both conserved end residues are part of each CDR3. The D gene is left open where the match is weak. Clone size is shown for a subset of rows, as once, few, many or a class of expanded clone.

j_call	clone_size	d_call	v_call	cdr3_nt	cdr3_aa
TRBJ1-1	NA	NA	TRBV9	TGTGCCAGCAGCCCCCGCGGCGGGTACACTGAAGCTTTCTTT	CASSPRGGYTEAFF
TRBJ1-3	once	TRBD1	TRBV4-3	TGCGCCAGCAGCCGAGCTGCTTCGGACAGGGGTGGAAACACCATATATTTT	CASSRAASDRGGNTIYF
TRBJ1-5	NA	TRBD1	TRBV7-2	TGTGCCAGCAGCCAGCAGACAGGGCATTCGGGTCAGCCCCAGCATTTT	CASSQQTGHSGQPQHF
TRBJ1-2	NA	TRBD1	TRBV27	TGTGCCAGCAGTCGGGACAGGACTTATCGCTACACCTTC	CASSRDRTYRYTF
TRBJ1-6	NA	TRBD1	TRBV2	TGTGCCACCCTAGAGGGACAGGATAATTCACCCCTCCACTTT	CATLEGQDNSPLHF
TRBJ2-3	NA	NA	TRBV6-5	TGTGCCAGCAGGGTTCGGGGGTACACAGATACGCAGTATTTT	CASRVRGYTDTQYF
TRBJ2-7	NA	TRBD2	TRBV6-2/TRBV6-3	TGTGCCAGCAGTTACCCTAGCCTAGCGGGAGGCTCCTACGAGCAGTACTTC	CASSYPSLAGGSYEQYF
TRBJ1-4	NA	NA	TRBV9	TGTGCCAGCAGCCAAGGGGGTGGGCCCCTCTTT	CASSQGGGPLF
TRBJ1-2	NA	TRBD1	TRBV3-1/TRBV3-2	TGTGCCAGCAGCCAAGGGCAGGGGGCCTACTATGGCTACACCTTC	CASSQGQGAYYGYTF
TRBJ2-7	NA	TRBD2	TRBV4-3	TGCGCCAGCAGCCAAGAGACCAGTAGCGGGGGTGCTTACGAGCAGTACTTC	CASSQETSSGGAYEQYF